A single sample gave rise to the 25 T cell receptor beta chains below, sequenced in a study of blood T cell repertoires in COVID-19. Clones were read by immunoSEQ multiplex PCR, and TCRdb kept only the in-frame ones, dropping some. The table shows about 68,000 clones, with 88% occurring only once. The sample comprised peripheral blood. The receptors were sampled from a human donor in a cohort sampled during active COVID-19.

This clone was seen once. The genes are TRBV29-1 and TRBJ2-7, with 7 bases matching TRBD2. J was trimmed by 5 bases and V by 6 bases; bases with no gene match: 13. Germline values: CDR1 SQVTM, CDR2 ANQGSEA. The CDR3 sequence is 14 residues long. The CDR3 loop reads CSVSRWGGANEQYF. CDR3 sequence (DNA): TGCAGCGTCTCACGTTGGGGAGGGGCCAACGAGCAGTACTTC.

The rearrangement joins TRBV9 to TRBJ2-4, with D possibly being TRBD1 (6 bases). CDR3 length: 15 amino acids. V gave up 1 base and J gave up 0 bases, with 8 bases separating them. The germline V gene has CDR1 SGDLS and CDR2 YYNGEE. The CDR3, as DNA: TGTGCCAGCAGCGTAACAGGGTTAGCCAAAAACATTCAGTACTTC. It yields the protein CASSVTGLAKNIQYF.

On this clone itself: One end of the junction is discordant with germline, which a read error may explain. CDR3 protein: CASSPSGTSLVF. The CDR3 bases are TGTGCCAGTAGTCCCTCCGGGACTAGCCTAGTCTTC. The chain links TRBV19 to TRBJ2-1, with 9 bases matching TRBD2. Germline V gives CDR1 LNHDA, CDR2 SQIVND (reference sequence). The CDR3 is made up of 12 amino acids.

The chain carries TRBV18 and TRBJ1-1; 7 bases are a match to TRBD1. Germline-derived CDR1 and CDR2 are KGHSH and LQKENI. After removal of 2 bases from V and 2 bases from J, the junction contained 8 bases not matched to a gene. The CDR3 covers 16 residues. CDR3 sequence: CASSPMVGGKNTEAFF. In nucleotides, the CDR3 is TGTGCCAGCTCACCAATGGTAGGGGGCAAAAACACTGAAGCTTTCTTT.

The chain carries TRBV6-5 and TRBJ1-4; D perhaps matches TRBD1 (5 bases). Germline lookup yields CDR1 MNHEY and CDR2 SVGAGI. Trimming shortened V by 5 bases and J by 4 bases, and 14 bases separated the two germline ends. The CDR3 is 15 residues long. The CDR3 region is CASSHGGVGNEKLFF. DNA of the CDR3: TGTGCCAGCAGTCACGGGGGTGTAGGTAATGAAAAACTGTTTTTT.

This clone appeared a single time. The CDR3: CASSQDKGVTDTQYF. The CDR3, as DNA: TGTGCCAGCAGCCAAGATAAAGGGGTCACAGATACGCAGTATTTT. This chain links TRBV4-2 with TRBJ2-3, with D perhaps TRBD1 (5 bases). Trimming stripped 0 bases from V and 2 bases from J, with 9 bases between. The germline CDR1 and CDR2 sequences are LGHNA and YNFKEQ. The CDR3 extends over 15 amino acids.

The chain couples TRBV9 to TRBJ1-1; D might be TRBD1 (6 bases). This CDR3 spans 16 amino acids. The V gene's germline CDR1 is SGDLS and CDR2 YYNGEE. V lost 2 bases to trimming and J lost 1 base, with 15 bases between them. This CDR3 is CASSVGILGQNTEAFF. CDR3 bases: TGTGCCAGCAGCGTTGGTATTTTGGGACAGAACACTGAAGCTTTCTTT. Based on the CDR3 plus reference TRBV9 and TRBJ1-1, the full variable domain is DSGVTQTPKHLITATGQRVTLRCSPRSGDLSVYWYQQSLDQGLQFLIQYYNGEERAKGNILERFSAQQFPDLHSELNLSSLELGDSALYFCASSVGILGQNTEAFFGQGTRLTVV.

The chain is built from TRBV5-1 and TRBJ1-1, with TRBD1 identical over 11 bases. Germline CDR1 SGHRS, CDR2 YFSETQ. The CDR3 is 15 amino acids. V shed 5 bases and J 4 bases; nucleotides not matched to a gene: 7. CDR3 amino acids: CASSGTGTGGTEAFF. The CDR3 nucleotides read TGCGCCAGCAGTGGAACCGGGACAGGGGGCACTGAAGCTTTCTTT.

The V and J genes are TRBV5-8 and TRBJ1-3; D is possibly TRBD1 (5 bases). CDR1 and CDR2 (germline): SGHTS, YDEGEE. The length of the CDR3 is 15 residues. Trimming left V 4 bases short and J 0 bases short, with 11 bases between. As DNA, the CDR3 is TGTGCCAGCAGCAGCCAGGGCTACTCTGGAAACACCATATATTTT. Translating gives CASSSQGYSGNTIYF.

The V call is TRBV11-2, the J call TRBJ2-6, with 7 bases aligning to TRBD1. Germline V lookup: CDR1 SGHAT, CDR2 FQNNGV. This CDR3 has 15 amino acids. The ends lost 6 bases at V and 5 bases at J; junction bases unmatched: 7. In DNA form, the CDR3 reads TGTGCCAGCAGGAAACCGGGACAGCGGGCCAACGTCCTGACTTTC. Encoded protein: CASRKPGQRANVLTF.

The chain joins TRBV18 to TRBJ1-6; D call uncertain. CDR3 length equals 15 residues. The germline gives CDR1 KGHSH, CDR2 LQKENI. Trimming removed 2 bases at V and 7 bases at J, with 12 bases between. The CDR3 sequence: CASSPATAPNSPLHF. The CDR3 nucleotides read TGTGCCAGCTCACCAGCAACAGCACCCAATTCACCCCTCCACTTT. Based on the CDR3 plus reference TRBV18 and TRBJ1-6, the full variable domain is NAGVMQNPRHLVRRRGQEARLRCSPMKGHSHVYWYRQLPEEGLKFMVYLQKENIIDESGMPKERFSAEFPKEGPSILRIQQVVRGDSAAYFCASSPATAPNSPLHFGNGTRLTVT.

CDR3 in amino acids: CASSYPTGTQEQYF. CDR3 coding DNA: TGTGCCAGCAGTTACCCCACAGGCACCCAAGAGCAGTACTTC. The chain joins TRBV6-2 or TRBV6-3 to TRBJ2-7; TRBD1 is a possible D gene (5 bases). Germline assignment: CDR1 MNHEY and CDR2 SVGEGT. V was pared by 2 bases and J by 7 bases, with 15 bases between. This CDR3 comprises 14 residues.

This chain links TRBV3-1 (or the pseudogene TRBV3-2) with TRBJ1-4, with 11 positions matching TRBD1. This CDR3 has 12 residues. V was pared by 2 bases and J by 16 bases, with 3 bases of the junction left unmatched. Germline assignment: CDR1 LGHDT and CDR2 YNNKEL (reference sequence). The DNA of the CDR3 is TGTGCCAGCAGCCAACACGGACAGGGGGCGTTTTTT. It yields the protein CASSQHGQGAFF.

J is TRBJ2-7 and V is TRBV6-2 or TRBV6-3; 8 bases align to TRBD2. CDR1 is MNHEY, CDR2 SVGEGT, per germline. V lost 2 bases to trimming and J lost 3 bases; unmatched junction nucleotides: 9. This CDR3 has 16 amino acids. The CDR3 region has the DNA TGTGCCAGCAGTTACAAGATCACTAGCGGTAACTACGAGCAGTACTTC. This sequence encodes CASSYKITSGNYEQYF.

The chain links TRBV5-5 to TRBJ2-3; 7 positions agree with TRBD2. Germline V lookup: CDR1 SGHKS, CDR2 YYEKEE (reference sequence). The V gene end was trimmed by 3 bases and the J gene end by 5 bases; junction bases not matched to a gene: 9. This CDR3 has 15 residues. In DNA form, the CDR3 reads TGTGCCAGCAGCTGGGGGGGAGTCGGAGTAGATACGCAGTATTTT. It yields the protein CASSWGGVGVDTQYF.

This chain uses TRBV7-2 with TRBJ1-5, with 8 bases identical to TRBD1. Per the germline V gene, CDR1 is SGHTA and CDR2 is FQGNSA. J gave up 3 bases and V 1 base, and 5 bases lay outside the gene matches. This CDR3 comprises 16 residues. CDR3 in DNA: TGTGCCAGCAGCTTAGAAGGGACAGGTACCAATCAGCCCCAGCATTTT. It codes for CASSLEGTGTNQPQHF.

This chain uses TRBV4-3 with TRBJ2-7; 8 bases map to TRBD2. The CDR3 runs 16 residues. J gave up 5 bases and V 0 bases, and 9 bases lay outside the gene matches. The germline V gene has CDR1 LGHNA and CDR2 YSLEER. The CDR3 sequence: CASSQDNSGSRHEQYF. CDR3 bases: TGCGCCAGCAGCCAAGATAACAGCGGGAGTCGCCACGAGCAGTACTTC.

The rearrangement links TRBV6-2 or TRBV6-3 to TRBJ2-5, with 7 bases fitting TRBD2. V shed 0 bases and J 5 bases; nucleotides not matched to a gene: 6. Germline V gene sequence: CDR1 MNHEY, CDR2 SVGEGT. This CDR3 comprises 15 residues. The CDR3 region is CASSYSWGGEETQYF. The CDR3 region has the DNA TGTGCCAGCAGTTACTCGTGGGGGGGAGAGGAGACCCAGTACTTC.

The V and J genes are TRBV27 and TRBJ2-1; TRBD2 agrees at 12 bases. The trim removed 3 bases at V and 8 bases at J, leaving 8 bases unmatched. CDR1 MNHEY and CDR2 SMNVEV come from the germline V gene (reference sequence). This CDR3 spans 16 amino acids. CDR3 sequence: CASSFLGLAGWDEQFF. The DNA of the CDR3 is TGTGCCAGCAGTTTTCTCGGACTAGCGGGATGGGATGAGCAGTTCTTC.

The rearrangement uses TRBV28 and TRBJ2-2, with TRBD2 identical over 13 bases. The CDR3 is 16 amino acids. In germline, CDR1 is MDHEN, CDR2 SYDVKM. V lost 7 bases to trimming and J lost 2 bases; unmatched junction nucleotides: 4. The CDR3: CASKGLAGANTGELFF. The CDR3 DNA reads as TGTGCCAGCAAAGGACTAGCGGGGGCTAACACCGGGGAGCTGTTTTTT.

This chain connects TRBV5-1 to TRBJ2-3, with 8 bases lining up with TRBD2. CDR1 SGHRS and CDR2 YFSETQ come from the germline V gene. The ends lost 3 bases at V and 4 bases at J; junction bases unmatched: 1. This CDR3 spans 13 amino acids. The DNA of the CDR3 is TGCGCCAGCAGCTCGGGAGGGCCAGATACGCAGTATTTT. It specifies CASSSGGPDTQYF.

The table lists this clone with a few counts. For the CDR3, the DNA is TGCGCCAGCAGCCAGCGGCCCGGACTAGCGGGCGGGGAGCTGTTTTTT. Translating gives CASSQRPGLAGGELFF. The rearrangement joins TRBV4-3 to TRBJ2-2; TRBD2 matches 11 bases. Germline CDR1 and CDR2: LGHNA and YSLEER. V dropped 3 bases and J dropped 7; count of bases not matched to a gene: 7. The CDR3 sequence is 16 residues long.

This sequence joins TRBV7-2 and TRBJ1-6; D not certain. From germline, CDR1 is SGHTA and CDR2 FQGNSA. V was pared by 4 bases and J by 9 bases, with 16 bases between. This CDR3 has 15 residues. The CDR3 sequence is CASSSILGRSSPLHF. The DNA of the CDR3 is TGTGCCAGCAGCTCCATACTTGGGAGAAGTTCACCCCTCCACTTT.

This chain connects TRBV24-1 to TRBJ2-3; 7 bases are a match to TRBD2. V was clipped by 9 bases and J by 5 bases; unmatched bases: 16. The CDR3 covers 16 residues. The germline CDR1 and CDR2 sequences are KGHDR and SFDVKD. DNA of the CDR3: TGTGCCACCTCCGCCCTAGGCGGGAGCTCGAGAGATACGCAGTATTTT. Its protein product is CATSALGGSSRDTQYF.

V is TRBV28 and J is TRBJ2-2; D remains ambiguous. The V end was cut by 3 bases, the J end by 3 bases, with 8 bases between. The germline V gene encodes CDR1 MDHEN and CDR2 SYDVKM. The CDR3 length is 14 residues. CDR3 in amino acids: CASSFGTYTGELFF. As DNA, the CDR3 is TGTGCCAGCAGTTTTGGCACCTACACCGGGGAGCTGTTTTTT.